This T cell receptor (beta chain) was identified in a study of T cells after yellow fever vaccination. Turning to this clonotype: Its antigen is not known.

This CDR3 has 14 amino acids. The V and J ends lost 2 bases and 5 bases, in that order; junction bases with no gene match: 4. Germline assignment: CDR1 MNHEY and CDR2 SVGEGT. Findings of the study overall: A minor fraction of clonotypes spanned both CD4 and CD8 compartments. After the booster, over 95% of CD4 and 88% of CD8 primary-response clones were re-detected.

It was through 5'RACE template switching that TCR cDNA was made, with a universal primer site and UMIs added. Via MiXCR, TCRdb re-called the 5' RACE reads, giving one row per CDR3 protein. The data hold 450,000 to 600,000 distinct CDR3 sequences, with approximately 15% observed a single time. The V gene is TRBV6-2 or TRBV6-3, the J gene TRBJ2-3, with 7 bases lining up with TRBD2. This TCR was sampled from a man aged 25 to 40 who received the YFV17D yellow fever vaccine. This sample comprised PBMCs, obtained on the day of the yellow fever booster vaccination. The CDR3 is CASSYRLAEDTQYF. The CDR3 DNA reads TGTGCCAGCAGTTACCGACTAGCCGAAGATACGCAGTATTTT.